One and the same sample provided the 2 T cell receptor beta chains below, sequenced in a study of shared clonotypes between healthy human individuals. Profiling relied on immunoSEQ multiplex PCR, and the TCRdb table lists in-frame clones only, not all of them. The data contain millions of clones, roughly 96% of them seen just once; the ten biggest clones take up 0.1% to 0.15%. The sample was naive CD4+ T cells sorted from blood. Subset specified: CD45RA+ positively selected. These receptor sequences come from a man aged 18 to 35 in good health.

The chain links TRBV6-1 to TRBJ2-1, with D possibly matching TRBD1 (6 bases). V was trimmed by 6 bases and J by 4 bases, leaving 10 bases between them. From germline, CDR1 is MNHNS and CDR2 SASEGT. The CDR3 is made up of 13 amino acids. The chain's CDR3 is CASRGQPYNEQFF. CDR3 in DNA: TGTGCCAGCAGAGGACAGCCTTACAATGAGCAGTTCTTC.

The V call is TRBV27, the J call TRBJ1-2, with 7 bases that match TRBD1. Per germline, CDR1 MNHEY and CDR2 SMNVEV (reference sequence). The CDR3 runs to 14 residues. Germline trimming cut 6 bases from V and 4 bases from J; bases unmatched to any gene: 8. CDR3 sequence reads: CASRRQGLGYGYTF. The CDR3 nucleotides read TGTGCCAGCAGGAGACAGGGACTTGGCTATGGCTACACCTTC.